These 14 T cell receptor beta chains came from one sample sequenced in a study of T cell repertoires in aging, cancer and after chemotherapy. A mixed TRB-A/B primer pool amplified rearranged TRB by multiplex touch-down PCR. TCRdb passed the multiplex PCR reads through MiXCR, listing each CDR3 protein once. The data contain about 17,000 distinct CDR3 sequences, 40% to 55% of them singletons. TCR beta rearrangements were amplified from peripheral blood genomic DNA. Sequencing was done on a sample of blood. The receptors were sampled from a human donor in good health.

The CDR3 DNA reads TGTGCCAGTAGTATCTTGAGCGGAAAAAGCACAGATACGCAGTATTTT. This encodes CASSILSGKSTDTQYF. The chain joins TRBV19 to TRBJ2-3, with D possibly being TRBD2 (5 bases). This CDR3 has 16 residues. CDR1 and CDR2 from the germline V gene are LNHDA and SQIVND (reference sequence). V dropped 3 bases and J dropped 0 bases, with 13 bases sitting between them.

The chain employs TRBV24-1 and TRBJ2-5, with D hard to call. CDR1 is KGHDR and CDR2 is SFDVKD in the germline V gene. V shed 0 bases and J shed 1 base, with 11 bases lying between them. This CDR3 has 16 amino acids. CDR3 in DNA: TGTGCCACCAGTGATTTGACCCAAACGGGCCAAGAGACCCAGTACTTC. It translates to CATSDLTQTGQETQYF.

The genes are TRBV18 and TRBJ2-7; D might be TRBD1 (6 bases). CDR1 KGHSH and CDR2 LQKENI come from the germline V gene. CDR3 size: 13 residues. V was shortened by 8 bases and J by 3 bases, with 14 bases between the two germline ends. CDR3 coding DNA: TGTGCCAGCCAAACAGGGAGTCACTACGAGCAGTACTTC. Translated: CASQTGSHYEQYF. The full variable domain, completed using reference TRBV18 and TRBJ2-7, is NAGVMQNPRHLVRRRGQEARLRCSPMKGHSHVYWYRQLPEEGLKFMVYLQKENIIDESGMPKERFSAEFPKEGPSILRIQQVVRGDSAAYFCASQTGSHYEQYFGPGTRLTVT.

The V and J genes are TRBV30 and TRBJ2-7, with D perhaps TRBD1 or TRBD2 (5 bases each). Deletions cut 0 bases from V and 6 bases from J, with 15 bases between. Looked up from germline, CDR1 is GTSNPN and CDR2 is SVGIG (reference sequence). The CDR3 loop spans 14 amino acids. The CDR3: CAWSVGSGTGEQYF. Written as DNA, the CDR3 is TGTGCCTGGAGTGTAGGGTCAGGGACGGGCGAGCAGTACTTC. The full variable domain, its missing parts supplied by reference TRBV30 and TRBJ2-7, is SQTIHQWPATLVQPVGSPLSLECTVEGTSNPNLYWYRQAAGRGLQLLFYSVGIGQISSEVPQNLSASRPQDRQFILSSKKLLLSDSGFYLCAWSVGSGTGEQYFGPGTRLTVT.

There are a few counts of this clonotype. The J gene is TRBJ2-1, the V gene TRBV12-3 or TRBV12-4, with 10 bases aligning to TRBD2. The CDR3 runs to 15 residues. The V segment lost 6 bases and the J segment 0 bases; nucleotides outside the gene matches: 2. CDR3 protein: CASSEREGSYNEQFF. In nucleotides, the CDR3 is TGTGCCAGCAGCGAGCGGGAGGGCTCCTACAATGAGCAGTTCTTC.

The V gene is TRBV6-1, the J gene TRBJ2-3, with D perhaps assigned TRBD1 or TRBD2 (5 bases each). The V end was cut by 2 bases, the J end by 6 bases, with 15 bases between. The CDR3 is made up of 15 amino acids. Per germline, CDR1 MNHNS and CDR2 SASEGT. CDR3 loop: CASSESGRRTDTQYF. The CDR3 region has the DNA TGTGCCAGCAGTGAATCGGGACGCCGGACCGATACGCAGTATTTT.

In DNA form, the CDR3 reads TGTGCCAGCAGTGACTCAGGGGGGGCTGGGGCCAACGTCCTGACTTTC. It codes for CASSDSGGAGANVLTF. The chain combines TRBV6-1 with TRBJ2-6; perhaps D is TRBD1 or TRBD2 (7 bases each). V lost 3 bases and J lost 2, with 11 bases in between. The CDR3 has 16 amino acids. The germline V gene has CDR1 MNHNS and CDR2 SASEGT.

The rearrangement joins TRBV6-5 to TRBJ2-7, with TRBD2 identical over 14 bases. The germline V gene has CDR1 MNHEY and CDR2 SVGAGI. The CDR3 length is 13 residues. V trimming: 6 bases; J trimming: 7 bases; junction bases outside the gene matches: 2. In DNA, the CDR3 is TGTGCCAGCAGGAGACTAGCGGGAGGGGAGCAGTACTTC. This encodes CASRRLAGGEQYF.

This chain links TRBV18 with TRBJ2-1; 11 bases map to TRBD2. The CDR3 contains 16 residues. The V gene end was trimmed by 4 bases and the J gene end by 7 bases; junction bases not matched to a gene: 9. Germline assignment: CDR1 KGHSH and CDR2 LQKENI. The CDR3 sequence: CASSLTRASGRNEQFF. The CDR3 DNA follows: TGTGCCAGCTCACTAACACGGGCTAGCGGGAGGAATGAGCAGTTCTTC.

This chain joins TRBV6-6 and TRBJ2-7; 7 bases agree with TRBD1. CDR3 size: 14 residues. Germline CDR1 reads MNHNY; CDR2 reads SVGAGI (reference sequence). V shed 4 bases, J shed 4 bases, and the junction held 7 bases outside the gene matches. CDR3 in amino acids: CASSSEGAGYEQYF. The CDR3 DNA reads as TGTGCCAGCAGTTCAGAGGGGGCAGGGTACGAGCAGTACTTC.

This clonotype occurred a few times. The rearrangement links TRBV6-5 to TRBJ2-5, with D perhaps TRBD2 (6 bases). V gave up 0 bases and J gave up 4 bases, with 15 bases separating them. Germline CDR1 MNHEY, CDR2 SVGAGI. This CDR3 has 16 amino acids. CDR3 in amino acids: CASSYSSGYPRETQYF. The DNA of the CDR3 is TGTGCCAGCAGTTACTCGAGCGGGTATCCCCGAGAGACCCAGTACTTC.

The CDR3 region has the DNA TGTGCCAGCAGTGACTCGAGCGGGAGGGCCACCGGGGAGCTGTTTTTT. It translates to CASSDSSGRATGELFF. This chain joins TRBV6-4 and TRBJ2-2, with 10 bases lining up with TRBD2. The V segment lost 0 bases and the J segment 4 bases; nucleotides outside the gene matches: 2. The length of the CDR3 is 16 residues. Germline V gives CDR1 MRHNA, CDR2 SNTAGT.

J is TRBJ2-1 and V is TRBV27; 8 bases fit TRBD1. CDR1 is MNHEY and CDR2 is SMNVEV in the germline V gene (reference sequence). Trimming at V came to 6 bases and at J to 3 bases, leaving 7 bases not matched to a gene. The CDR3 runs 15 residues. CDR3 sequence reads: CASSDWDRLYNEQFF. Here the CDR3 DNA reads TGTGCCAGCAGCGATTGGGACAGGCTCTACAATGAGCAGTTCTTC.

The chain recombines TRBV27 with TRBJ1-6, with D maybe TRBD1 (5 bases). Germline assignment: CDR1 MNHEY and CDR2 SMNVEV (reference sequence). The CDR3 is made up of 16 amino acids. Trimming removed 8 bases at V and 0 bases at J, with 14 bases between. The CDR3 spells CASLLTESSYNSPLHF. The CDR3 DNA follows: TGTGCCAGCCTATTGACAGAGAGCTCCTATAATTCACCCCTCCACTTT.